This T cell receptor (beta chain) was captured by sequencing in a study of early T cells in non-severe SARS-CoV-2 infection (dated by TCRdb to the early 2020s). Background on the whole study: Bulk RNA from unsorted whole blood was used for TCR sequencing, so alpha and beta chains could not be paired.

Sequences SGHTA (CDR1) and FQGTGA (CDR2) are obtained from the germline V gene. V sheds 3 bases and J sheds 0 bases, leaving 9 bases between their ends. Including the terminal cysteine and phenylalanine, the CDR3 comprises 15 residues. Just the 45-base CDR3 DNA is kept, in frame starting at base 1. Library construction relied on 5' RACE. This sample was sequenced with a NextSeq 500. Unique molecular identifiers were attached to individual cDNA molecules in the TCR library protocol so that sequencing error and PCR bias could be corrected. Both TCR alpha and beta chains were sequenced, and tight co-correlation was observed between alpha and beta sequence abundances in each sample. Per the original workflow: Decombinator V4 was used to annotate the V gene, J gene and CDR3 of the TCR sequences. Expanded TCRs were defined as changing significantly between any two time points under a Poisson model with p below 0.0001. TCR abundances were normalised to the total number of TCRs sequenced per sample and were expressed as counts per million. TRAV1-2 paired with TRAJ12, TRAJ20 or TRAJ33 defined MAIT TCRs, while TRAV10 paired with TRAJ18 defined iNKT TCRs. A search of VDJdb, accessed on 1 November 2021, was run for TCRs annotated to CMV, EBV and SARS-CoV-2, with TCRs annotated for multiple antigens excluded. The public sequencing data were trimmed at Q25 with fastp and processed into clonotypes with MiXCR by TCRdb, which kept only in-frame beta chains. Rows merge per CDR3 protein into single entries with the most common DNA and genes. What appears here as the V and J calls and clone size reflects TCRdb's work, not the paper's. This sample holds approximately 90,000 distinct CDR3 sequences; approximately 12% were observed only once. The ten most abundant clones make up 4.4% of the sample.

The study was a case-control design nested within a healthcare worker cohort in London, UK, with weekly nasopharyngeal swab PCR tests and blood sampling. Healthcare workers were recruited between 23 and 31 March 2020, during the week of the UK lockdown, and were followed weekly for up to about 16 weeks. The paper as a whole reports these results and caveats: VDJdb matching was skewed toward anti-spike CD8 responses and likely underestimated virus-specific expansions, missing private and CD4 specificities.

This clonotype occurred a few times. No cognate antigen has been identified for it. Qualities for individual bases were not recorded, and no much larger clone is one base off. Sample: whole blood, taken at baseline. This TCR was recovered from an adult who was a healthcare worker with PCR-confirmed SARS-CoV-2 infection or an uninfected control (not recorded which). The V gene is TRBV7-3 and the J gene is TRBJ2-1, with the identity of the D gene unclear. The nucleotide sequence reads TGTGCCAGCAGCTTGAGCCCGAGCTCCTACAATGAGCAGTTCTTC. It codes for CASSLSPSSYNEQFF.